This TCR beta chain was identified in a study of OX40 agonist ivuxolimab in advanced cancers. Study-level information: Ivuxolimab was administered intravenously to patients at 0.01 to 10 mg/kg every 2 weeks. Dose-escalation patients had hepatocellular carcinoma, melanoma, renal cell or head and neck cancer. A male proportion of approximately 80% was recorded, with mean age about 60 years and range 23 to 79.

After removal of 0 bases from V and 7 bases from J, the junction contained 17 bases not matched to a gene. The CDR3 covers 19 residues. Germline CDR1 reads SGDLS; CDR2 reads YYNGEE. TCRdb's table, derived via immunoSEQ multiplex PCR, lists solely in-frame clones and lacks some. The sample shows around 63,000 clones, 75% to 90% of them seen only once. The TCR comes from an adult with an advanced solid tumor such as melanoma, head and neck, liver or kidney cancer. The chain employs TRBV9 and TRBJ2-3; 10 bases align to TRBD2. Specimen: CD4+ or CD8+ T cells sorted from blood, collected in a trial of the OX40 agonist ivuxolimab. The CDR3: CASSVDLAGDSGELNTQYF. The CDR3 bases are TGTGCCAGCAGCGTAGACCTAGCGGGAGATTCTGGGGAGTTGAATACGCAGTATTTT.